This T cell receptor (beta chain) is drawn from a study of T cell responses to AZD1222 COVID-19 vaccine. The data were produced by immunoSEQ multiplex PCR, yet TCRdb's version contains in-frame clones alone and is incomplete. The sample has under 110,000 clones, roughly 90% seen once; the top ten hold about 17%. Study findings and constraints: Possibly, clonal diversity was underestimated; donors were largely white British and included more females. CD4 TCRs covered the whole spike, strongest at regions 160-218 and 743-854.

Regarding this clone: Its antigen is currently unknown.

This TCR came from an adult in good health. This specimen consisted of peripheral blood, obtained on day 0 of AZD1222 vaccination.

The DNA for the CDR3 is TGTGCCAGCAGTTCCGGAAACACCATATATTTT. This encodes CASSSGNTIYF. The chain uses TRBV12-3 or TRBV12-4 and TRBJ1-3, with unresolved D. Trimming shortened V by 4 bases and J by 4 bases, and 2 bases separated the two germline ends. The CDR3 extends over 11 amino acids.